Presented here are 32 T cell receptor beta chains from one specimen sequenced in a study of technical replicates of blood from several donors. Some clones are missing from TCRdb's copy, which holds only in-frame ones; the method was immunoSEQ multiplex PCR. The sample yields 80,000 or so clones, roughly 98% seen once. The specimen was T cells isolated from PBMCs. All receptors derive from a human donor in good health.

The rearrangement joins TRBV5-4 to TRBJ2-7; 8 positions agree with TRBD1. There are 15 residues in the CDR3. V lost 5 bases to trimming and J lost 2 bases; unmatched junction nucleotides: 9. The V gene's germline CDR1 is SGHNT and CDR2 YYREEE (reference sequence). This chain's CDR3 is CASSYTGGTTYEQYF. CDR3 nucleotide sequence: TGTGCCAGCAGTTATACAGGGGGGACCACCTACGAGCAGTACTTC.

The rearrangement joins TRBV19 to TRBJ1-1; TRBD1 agrees at 8 bases. The CDR3 spans 16 residues. CDR1 is LNHDA and CDR2 is SQIVND in the germline V gene (reference sequence). Trimming cost V 3 bases and J 3 bases; bases outside gene matches: 9. The CDR3 DNA follows: TGTGCCAGTAGTATGGTTGCAGGGGGCAAGGACACTGAAGCTTTCTTT. Translation: CASSMVAGGKDTEAFF.

The chain employs TRBV5-6 and TRBJ1-1; no clear D. V was shortened by 0 bases and J by 8 bases, with 11 bases between the two germline ends. The CDR3 covers 13 residues. Germline CDR1 SGHDT, CDR2 YYEEEE. The CDR3 DNA is TGTGCCAGCAGCTTGGGGGGATCGGGAGAAGCTTTCTTT. This encodes CASSLGGSGEAFF.

This chain connects TRBV9 to TRBJ2-3; 10 bases fit TRBD2. Germline CDR1 reads SGDLS; CDR2 reads YYNGEE. The CDR3 covers 14 residues. With V trimmed by 4 bases and J by 4 bases, 3 bases remained unmatched. In DNA, the CDR3 is TGTGCCAGCAGCTCAAGCGGGGGGGCAGATACGCAGTATTTT. As protein: CASSSSGGADTQYF. Filled out from reference TRBV9 and TRBJ2-3, the complete variable domain reads DSGVTQTPKHLITATGQRVTLRCSPRSGDLSVYWYQQSLDQGLQFLIQYYNGEERAKGNILERFSAQQFPDLHSELNLSSLELGDSALYFCASSSSGGADTQYFGPGTRLTVL.

V and J are TRBV5-1 and TRBJ1-4, with unresolved D. In germline, CDR1 is SGHRS, CDR2 YFSETQ. This CDR3 region has 15 residues. V was cut by 1 base and J by 2 bases, with 9 bases left in between. CDR3 sequence (DNA): TGCGCCAGCAGCTTGTTGTCGGGGACTAATGAAAAACTGTTTTTT. This encodes CASSLLSGTNEKLFF. Combining the CDR3 with reference TRBV5-1 and TRBJ1-4 gives the whole variable domain KAGVTQTPRYLIKTRGQQVTLSCSPISGHRSVSWYQQTPGQGLQFLFEYFSETQRNKGNFPGRFSGRQFSNSRSEMNVSTLELGDSALYLCASSLLSGTNEKLFFGSGTQLSVL.

V and J are TRBV7-6 and TRBJ2-1, with TRBD1 identical over 9 bases. Trimming removed 2 bases from V and 6 bases from J; junction bases left unmatched: 11. Germline CDR1 SGHVS, CDR2 FNYEAQ. The CDR3 is made up of 17 amino acids. CDR3 in DNA: TGTGCCAGCAGCTTACGGAACCGGGACAGGGTGCCCAATGAGCAGTTCTTC. This translates into CASSLRNRDRVPNEQFF.

The chain employs TRBV12-5 and TRBJ2-2; 7 nucleotides align to TRBD1. After removal of 1 base from V and 6 bases from J, the junction contained 11 bases not matched to a gene. This CDR3 is built from 17 residues. Germline CDR1 and CDR2: LGHNT and FRNRAP. CDR3 residues: CASGLAPKTGTAGELFF. The DNA for the CDR3 is TGTGCTAGTGGTTTGGCCCCCAAGACAGGGACGGCCGGGGAGCTGTTTTTT.

The CDR3 sequence: CASLRGGQGPDTQYF. The CDR3 nucleotides are TGTGCCAGCTTGCGAGGGGGACAAGGGCCAGATACGCAGTATTTT. The chain has TRBV7-9 and TRBJ2-3, with D perhaps matching TRBD1 (6 bases). The germline V and J ends were trimmed by 8 bases and 4 bases, with 19 bases remaining between them. The CDR3 runs 15 residues. Germline V lookup: CDR1 SEHNR, CDR2 FQNEAQ (reference sequence). The full variable domain, completed using reference TRBV7-9 and TRBJ2-3, is DTGVSQNPRHKITKRGQNVTFRCDPISEHNRLYWYRQTLGQGPEFLTYFQNEAQLEKSRLLSDRFSAERPKGSFSTLEIQRTEQGDSAMYLCASLRGGQGPDTQYFGPGTRLTVL.

The V and J genes are TRBV2 and TRBJ1-1; D gene unclear. CDR1 is SNHLY and CDR2 is FYNNEI in the germline V gene. Trimming cost V 2 bases and J 4 bases, with 11 bases left between them. There are 14 residues in the CDR3. The CDR3 DNA reads TGTGCCAGCAGTGAAAGTCGGGTAGGCACTGAAGCTTTCTTT. As protein: CASSESRVGTEAFF.

The J gene is TRBJ2-1, the V gene TRBV6-5; 8 nucleotides agree with TRBD2. Unmatched junction bases numbered 10, after V lost 4 bases and J lost 5 bases. This CDR3 has 16 residues. Looked up from germline, CDR1 is MNHEY and CDR2 is SVGAGI. The CDR3 is CASSFGFAGGHNEQFF. The CDR3 DNA reads as TGTGCCAGCAGTTTTGGGTTTGCGGGAGGCCACAATGAGCAGTTCTTC.

V usage is TRBV6-1 and J usage is TRBJ1-1; 11 bases line up with TRBD1. CDR1 MNHNS and CDR2 SASEGT come from the germline V gene. V lost 7 bases to trimming and J lost 6 bases; unmatched junction nucleotides: 10. The CDR3 runs 15 residues. CDR3 sequence: CASTGTGGGWAEAFF. Here the CDR3 DNA reads TGTGCCAGCACTGGGACAGGGGGGGGGTGGGCTGAAGCTTTCTTT.

The V call is TRBV5-4, the J call TRBJ2-7; D ambiguous. CDR3 size: 12 residues. Germline V gives CDR1 SGHNT, CDR2 YYREEE (reference sequence). Deletions cut 4 bases from V and 4 bases from J, with 9 bases between. The CDR3 DNA follows: TGTGCCAGCAGCCGGGTCGGTTACGAGCAGTACTTC. This sequence encodes CASSRVGYEQYF.

CDR3 loop: CASSFEAANEKLFF. The CDR3 DNA reads as TGTGCCAGCAGCTTTGAGGCGGCTAATGAAAAACTGTTTTTT. The chain employs TRBV7-8 and TRBJ1-4, with unresolved D. Germline assignment: CDR1 SGHVS and CDR2 FQNEAQ. The CDR3 extends over 14 amino acids. V was cut by 3 bases and J by 3 bases, with 8 bases left in between. Combining the CDR3 with reference TRBV7-8 and TRBJ1-4 gives the whole variable domain GAGVSQSPRYKVAKRGQDVALRCDPISGHVSLFWYQQALGQGPEFLTYFQNEAQLDKSGLPSDRFFAERPEGSVSTLKIQRTQQEDSAVYLCASSFEAANEKLFFGSGTQLSVL.

This sequence joins TRBV5-1 and TRBJ2-3; 8 bases match TRBD1. CDR1 and CDR2 (germline): SGHRS, YFSETQ. Trimming at V came to 4 bases and at J to 0 bases, leaving 13 bases not matched to a gene. This CDR3 region has 18 residues. The CDR3 DNA is TGCGCCAGCAGCCCTCGGACAGGGTTTTATACTAGCACAGATACGCAGTATTTT. Translating gives CASSPRTGFYTSTDTQYF.

Written as DNA, the CDR3 is TGCGCCAGCAGCACTACAGGATTCCGCGAGCAGTACTTC. Residues: CASSTTGFREQYF. The chain has TRBV5-1 and TRBJ2-7, with a tentative D call TRBD1 (5 bases). The CDR3 has 13 amino acids. The ends were cut back, 4 bases at V and 6 bases at J, with 14 bases in the middle. The germline CDR1 and CDR2 sequences are SGHRS and YFSETQ.

V usage is TRBV6-1 and J usage is TRBJ1-6, with D perhaps TRBD1 (6 bases). The length of the CDR3 is 17 residues. From germline, CDR1 is MNHNS and CDR2 SASEGT. The V and J ends lost 6 bases and 2 bases respectively, with 17 bases between them. Written as DNA, the CDR3 is TGTGCCAGCAGGGAAAGCCCCTACAGGGCCTATAATTCACCCCTCCACTTT. Translated: CASRESPYRAYNSPLHF.

V gene TRBV18 combines with J gene TRBJ1-2; 11 positions agree with TRBD1. Per germline, CDR1 KGHSH and CDR2 LQKENI. Germline trimming cut 5 bases from V and 3 bases from J; bases unmatched to any gene: 8. This CDR3 contains 16 residues. DNA of the CDR3: TGTGCCAGCTCAGCTCTCCGGGACAGGGGGGACTATGGCTACACCTTC. Translation gives CASSALRDRGDYGYTF. Complete variable domain (other parts from reference TRBV18 and TRBJ1-2): NAGVMQNPRHLVRRRGQEARLRCSPMKGHSHVYWYRQLPEEGLKFMVYLQKENIIDESGMPKERFSAEFPKEGPSILRIQQVVRGDSAAYFCASSALRDRGDYGYTFGSGTRLTVV.

V gene TRBV5-1 combines with J gene TRBJ2-7, with D perhaps TRBD1 (6 bases). The CDR3 totals 17 residues. Per the germline V gene, CDR1 is SGHRS and CDR2 is YFSETQ. Deletions cut 3 bases from V and 4 bases from J, with 23 bases between. The CDR3 region has the DNA TGCGCCAGCAGCTCTGCCTTGCGTGGACAGCGAGGTTACGAGCAGTACTTC. It encodes CASSSALRGQRGYEQYF.

The CDR3 DNA sequence: TGCGCCAGCAGCGCGGCAGGAAGAAGCGGGAGCACAGATACGCAGTATTTT. This encodes CASSAAGRSGSTDTQYF. The chain combines TRBV5-1 with TRBJ2-3, with a weak D call TRBD2 (6 bases). CDR1 and CDR2 (germline): SGHRS, YFSETQ. Between the trimmed V and J ends, which lost 4 bases and 0 bases, there was a span of 18 bases. The CDR3 totals 17 residues.

The gene calls are TRBV5-6 and TRBJ1-1; 9 positions agree with TRBD1. Trimming at V came to 4 bases and at J to 11 bases, leaving 6 bases not matched to a gene. This CDR3 contains 12 residues. Germline V gives CDR1 SGHDT, CDR2 YYEEEE. CDR3 DNA sequence: TGTGCCAGCAGCCCTGGGGACAGGGCGGCTTTCTTT. This sequence encodes CASSPGDRAAFF. Supplemented by reference TRBV5-6 and TRBJ1-1, the full variable domain reads DAGVTQSPTHLIKTRGQQVTLRCSPKSGHDTVSWYQQALGQGPQFIFQYYEEEERQRGNFPDRFSGHQFPNYSSELNVNALLLGDSALYLCASSPGDRAAFFGQGTRLTVV.

The chain employs TRBV6-1 and TRBJ2-1; possible D gene TRBD1, 6 bases. This CDR3 has 15 amino acids. The V end lost 6 bases, the J end lost 0 bases, and 12 bases lay between the germline ends. Germline CDR1 reads MNHNS; CDR2 reads SASEGT. CDR3 nucleotide sequence: TGTGCCAGCAGAGTACAGGGAAACTCCTACAATGAGCAGTTCTTC. Translation: CASRVQGNSYNEQFF.

The chain links TRBV5-1 to TRBJ1-6; D call uncertain. Trimming left V 4 bases short and J 7 bases short, with 18 bases between. This CDR3 spans 16 amino acids. Germline V gene data show CDR1 as SGHRS and CDR2 as YFSETQ. This chain's CDR3 is CASSPSQWYGNSPLHF. The CDR3, as DNA: TGCGCCAGCAGCCCAAGCCAGTGGTACGGGAATTCACCCCTCCACTTT.

The chain recombines TRBV29-1 with TRBJ1-6, with TRBD1 matching 7 bases. The CDR3 loop spans 13 amino acids. Germline lookup yields CDR1 SQVTM and CDR2 ANQGSEA. The ends lost 5 bases at V and 5 bases at J; junction bases unmatched: 3. The CDR3 bases are TGCAGCGTTTTAGACAGGGATAATTCACCCCTCCACTTT. Amino acid sequence: CSVLDRDNSPLHF.

In DNA form, the CDR3 reads TGTGCCAGCAGCCAATATTTGTCTCGGGCTTTCTTT. Translation: CASSQYLSRAFF. The J gene is TRBJ1-1, the V gene TRBV14; no firm D call. V was clipped by 2 bases and J by 11 bases, with 12 bases between them. The CDR3 consists of 12 residues. The germline V gene encodes CDR1 SGHDN and CDR2 FVKESK. The complete variable domain, with remaining parts taken from reference TRBV14 and TRBJ1-1, reads EAGVTQFPSHSVIEKGQTVTLRCDPISGHDNLYWYRRVMGKEIKFLLHFVKESKQDESGMPNNRFLAERTGGTYSTLKVQPAELEDSGVYFCASSQYLSRAFFGQGTRLTVV.

The genes are TRBV9 and TRBJ2-1, with TRBD2 identical over 12 bases. CDR1 SGDLS and CDR2 YYNGEE come from the germline V gene. This CDR3 is built from 17 residues. V lost 0 bases to trimming and J lost 5 bases; unmatched junction nucleotides: 6. The CDR3 region is CASSVVPSGGADNEQFF. In DNA form, the CDR3 reads TGTGCCAGCAGCGTAGTTCCTAGCGGGGGGGCGGACAATGAGCAGTTCTTC.

The chain has TRBV27 and TRBJ1-1; D not certain. The CDR3 is made up of 16 amino acids. V lost 0 bases to trimming and J lost 1 base, with 12 bases between them. In germline, CDR1 is MNHEY, CDR2 SMNVEV (reference sequence). The DNA for the CDR3 is TGTGCCAGCAGTTTATCGACCCCATCGGGGAACACTGAAGCTTTCTTT. Protein product: CASSLSTPSGNTEAFF.

The genes are TRBV4-1 and TRBJ2-4; D call uncertain. Germline V gene lookup returns CDR1 MGHRA and CDR2 YSYEKL. The CDR3 spans 15 residues. The germline V and J ends were trimmed by 3 bases and 0 bases, with 9 bases remaining between them. In DNA, the CDR3 is TGCGCCAGCAGCCACCCCGGAGTAGCCAAAAACATTCAGTACTTC. Translated, it gives CASSHPGVAKNIQYF.

The chain has TRBV27 and TRBJ1-2, with 10 bases aligning to TRBD1. V dropped 4 bases and J dropped 4; count of bases not matched to a gene: 6. This CDR3 contains 15 residues. Looked up from germline, CDR1 is MNHEY and CDR2 is SMNVEV (reference sequence). The CDR3: CASSSTGGGFYGYTF. DNA for the CDR3: TGTGCCAGCAGTTCGACAGGGGGCGGATTCTATGGCTACACCTTC.

V gene TRBV9 combines with J gene TRBJ1-4; D gene uncertain. CDR3 length equals 13 residues. Germline CDR1 and CDR2: SGDLS and YYNGEE. With 2 bases removed from V and 4 bases from J, the gap between germline ends came to 6 bases. The CDR3 region has the DNA TGTGCCAGCAGCGTCGGGAGTAATGAAAAACTGTTTTTT. Its translation is CASSVGSNEKLFF.

This rearrangement joins TRBV28 to TRBJ2-2, with D maybe TRBD1 (5 bases). V lost 5 bases and J lost 3, with 16 bases in between. The length of the CDR3 is 16 residues. Germline loops: CDR1 MDHEN, CDR2 SYDVKM. CDR3 bases: TGTGCCAGCAGTGAATCCCAGGGCTTTGACACCGGGGAGCTGTTTTTT. Amino acid sequence: CASSESQGFDTGELFF.

The V gene is TRBV14, the J gene TRBJ2-1; D is perhaps TRBD2 (6 bases). The CDR3 loop spans 17 amino acids. With 1 base removed from V and 2 bases from J, the gap between germline ends came to 15 bases. CDR1 SGHDN and CDR2 FVKESK come from the germline V gene. The CDR3 DNA follows: TGTGCCAGCAGCCAAGGAGACGGGAGCCCGACCTACAATGAGCAGTTCTTC. Protein: CASSQGDGSPTYNEQFF.

The genes are TRBV28 and TRBJ2-7; 7 positions match TRBD2. The CDR3 has 16 amino acids. Trimming took 4 bases from V and 0 from J; bases not matched to a gene: 9. CDR1 is MDHEN and CDR2 is SYDVKM in the germline V gene. The CDR3 DNA reads as TGTGCCAGCAGTTCCCCCGGAGCGGGGAACTCCTACGAGCAGTACTTC. It codes for CASSSPGAGNSYEQYF.